These 2 T cell receptor beta chains were sequenced from one sample in a study of cytomegalovirus exposure and HLA in healthy donors (dated by TCRdb to 2016 to 2017). Library preparation was by the immunoSEQ multiplex PCR assay. For the multiplex PCR, a mixture combining 60 forward primers for TCR Vbeta segments and 13 reverse primers for TCR Jbeta segments was used. The table was pulled from immuneACCESS by TCRdb, which kept in-frame rearrangements only. Such tables lose some clones; where checked, under half of the loss comes from unresolved V genes, and the rest has no known cause. Here the sample has around 170,000 clones; 75% to 85% occur a single time. The ten largest clones add up to around 0.75% of the sample. Sequences were obtained from PBMCs. These receptors were taken from a woman under 30 in good health and CMV-seronegative.

The chain carries TRBV7-9 and TRBJ1-1, with 8 bases fitting TRBD1. The V gene end was trimmed by 5 bases and the J gene end by 4 bases; junction bases not matched to a gene: 15. The germline V gene encodes CDR1 SEHNR and CDR2 FQNEAQ (reference sequence). The CDR3 is made up of 17 amino acids. CDR3 nucleotide sequence: TGTGCCAGCAGCCCCGTCCCAGGACAGGGAGCGAGCACTGAAGCTTTCTTT. Translated: CASSPVPGQGASTEAFF.

V usage is TRBV18 and J usage is TRBJ1-1; D is undetermined. V lost 3 bases and J 3 bases, leaving 14 bases between the germline ends. This CDR3 comprises 15 residues. Germline V gene data show CDR1 as KGHSH and CDR2 as LQKENI. The CDR3 region is CASSPFSGSDTEAFF. For the CDR3, the DNA is TGTGCCAGCTCACCGTTTTCGGGGTCGGACACTGAAGCTTTCTTT.